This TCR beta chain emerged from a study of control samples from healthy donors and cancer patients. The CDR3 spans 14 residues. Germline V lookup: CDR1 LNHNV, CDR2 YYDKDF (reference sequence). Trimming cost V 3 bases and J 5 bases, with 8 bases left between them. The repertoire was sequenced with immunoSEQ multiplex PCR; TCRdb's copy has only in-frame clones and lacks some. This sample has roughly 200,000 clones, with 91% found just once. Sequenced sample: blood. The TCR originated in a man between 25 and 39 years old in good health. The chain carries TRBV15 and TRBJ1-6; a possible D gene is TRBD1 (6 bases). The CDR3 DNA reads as TGTGCCACCAGCAGGAGGACAGATAATTCACCCCTCCACTTT. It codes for CATSRRTDNSPLHF.